A single sample gave rise to the 16 T cell receptor beta chains below, sequenced in a study of memory CD4+ T cells and cytomegalovirus serostatus. This table comes from immunoSEQ multiplex PCR, and its TCRdb copy is limited to in-frame clones, with some not included. The table lists about 38,000 clones, less than 80% of them singletons. The sort gate was single viable CD3+CD4+CD8-CD45RO+ cells for memory CD4+ T cells. What was sequenced was memory CD4+ T cells from blood. Receptor source: an adult in good health and CMV-seropositive.

J is TRBJ1-2 and V is TRBV7-2; D might be TRBD1 (5 bases). The CDR3 covers 14 residues. Looked up from germline, CDR1 is SGHTA and CDR2 is FQGNSA. The ends were cut back, 7 bases at V and 2 bases at J, with 14 bases in the middle. CDR3 DNA: TGTGCCAGCACCGTGACGGGGGGAAACTATGGCTACACCTTC. Protein: CASTVTGGNYGYTF.

Of note for this clone: The identical CDR3 is also encoded by other nucleotide sequences in the sample. The V call is TRBV25-1, the J call TRBJ1-2; no firm D call. The CDR3 has 12 amino acids. V was cut by 3 bases and J by 5 bases, with 7 bases left in between. Germline-derived CDR1 and CDR2 are MGHDK and SYGVNS. The CDR3 coding sequence is TGTGCCAGCAGTGACGGGAGGTATGGCTACACCTTC. Translated: CASSDGRYGYTF.

This clone was recorded once. The chain employs TRBV27 and TRBJ1-1; perhaps TRBD1 as D (6 bases). From germline, CDR1 is MNHEY and CDR2 SMNVEV (reference sequence). V was trimmed by 5 bases and J by 4 bases, leaving 17 bases between them. The CDR3 covers 15 residues. CDR3 in amino acids: CASSTRGGGGTEAFF. The CDR3 region has the DNA TGTGCCAGCAGTACTCGGGGGGGCGGTGGCACTGAAGCTTTCTTT.

The rearrangement uses TRBV29-1 and TRBJ2-3, with 13 bases that match TRBD2. CDR1 SQVTM and CDR2 ANQGSEA come from the germline V gene. The CDR3 loop spans 14 amino acids. V was pared by 7 bases and J by 5 bases, with 6 bases of the junction left unmatched. CDR3 sequence: CSGGLAGVLDTQYF. The CDR3 region has the DNA TGCAGCGGCGGACTAGCGGGAGTGTTAGATACGCAGTATTTT.

This clone was counted once. The chain uses TRBV12-5 and TRBJ2-3; possibly TRBD2 for D (6 bases). The CDR3 extends over 14 amino acids. Trimming shortened V by 3 bases and J by 2 bases, and 9 bases separated the two germline ends. Germline loops: CDR1 LGHNT, CDR2 FRNRAP. The CDR3 nucleotides read TGTGCTAGTGGTTTTGGGGGGATCACAGATACGCAGTATTTT. It is translated as CASGFGGITDTQYF.

This clone occurred a few times. CDR3 coding DNA: TGCGCCAGCAGCCAAGAGTATGGGAGTTATGAAAAACTGTTTTTT. It is translated as CASSQEYGSYEKLFF. The chain couples TRBV4-3 to TRBJ1-4, with unresolved D. Germline CDR1 LGHNA, CDR2 YSLEER. The CDR3 length is 15 residues. V was trimmed by 0 bases and J by 6 bases, leaving 11 bases between them.

The rearrangement links TRBV18 to TRBJ2-1, with 12 bases matching TRBD2. The V segment lost 1 base and the J segment 5 bases; nucleotides outside the gene matches: 3. Germline loops: CDR1 KGHSH, CDR2 LQKENI. The CDR3 is 16 residues long. In DNA, the CDR3 is TGTGCCAGCTCACCACAAGGACTAGCGGGGAACAATGAGCAGTTCTTC. Encoded protein: CASSPQGLAGNNEQFF.

The gene calls are TRBV7-9 and TRBJ2-7; D might be TRBD1 (5 bases). Trimming removed 2 bases from V and 0 bases from J, with 8 bases in between. Germline lookup yields CDR1 SEHNR and CDR2 FQNEAQ (reference sequence). The CDR3 is made up of 14 amino acids. In DNA, the CDR3 is TGTGCCAGCAGCTTAAATCAGGGCTCCTACGAGCAGTACTTC. Amino acid sequence: CASSLNQGSYEQYF.

V gene TRBV5-6 combines with J gene TRBJ1-4; TRBD1 is a possible D gene (5 bases). The V end was cut by 2 bases, the J end by 7 bases, with 12 bases between. This CDR3 has 14 amino acids. Per germline, CDR1 SGHDT and CDR2 YYEEEE. The CDR3 is CASSLRGEPEKLFF. The DNA for the CDR3 is TGTGCCAGCAGCTTAAGGGGCGAGCCTGAAAAACTGTTTTTT.

The rearrangement joins TRBV5-4 to TRBJ1-1; 7 nucleotides line up with TRBD1. The CDR3 spans 18 residues. Germline-derived CDR1 and CDR2 are SGHNT and YYREEE (reference sequence). V lost 1 base and J lost 1; bases outside the gene matches: 13. CDR3 protein: CASSLITASGQKNTEAFF. In nucleotides, the CDR3 is TGTGCCAGCAGCTTGATTACTGCCTCGGGACAGAAGAACACTGAAGCTTTCTTT. Supplemented by reference TRBV5-4 and TRBJ1-1, the full variable domain reads ETGVTQSPTHLIKTRGQQVTLRCSSQSGHNTVSWYQQALGQGPQFIFQYYREEENGRGNFPPRFSGLQFPNYSSELNVNALELDDSALYLCASSLITASGQKNTEAFFGQGTRLTVV.

V usage is TRBV27 and J usage is TRBJ2-1, with TRBD2 matching 10 bases. Trimming took 6 bases from V and 10 from J; bases not matched to a gene: 12. The CDR3 is made up of 15 amino acids. Germline CDR1 reads MNHEY; CDR2 reads SMNVEV (reference sequence). The CDR3 nucleotides read TGTGCCAGCAGGGGTACTAGCGGGAAGCCCTCCGAGCAGTTCTTC. Translated: CASRGTSGKPSEQFF.

The chain has TRBV19 and TRBJ1-2; D possibly corresponds to TRBD1 (5 bases). V was trimmed by 7 bases and J by 0 bases, leaving 15 bases between them. The CDR3 is 15 residues long. Germline loops: CDR1 LNHDA, CDR2 SQIVND (reference sequence). CDR3 region: CASTSDRYTNYGYTF. CDR3 bases: TGTGCCAGTACCTCCGACAGATATACTAACTATGGCTACACCTTC.

This clone was found a few times. J is TRBJ2-5 and V is TRBV2; D perhaps matches TRBD1 (6 bases). The germline V gene has CDR1 SNHLY and CDR2 FYNNEI. V was clipped by 5 bases and J by 0 bases, with 10 bases between them. This CDR3 has 14 amino acids. CDR3 nucleotides: TGTGCCAGCAGTTTACACAGGGACCAAGAGACCCAGTACTTC. Its translation: CASSLHRDQETQYF.

The chain is built from TRBV5-6 and TRBJ1-2; D call uncertain. Trimming pared 3 bases from V and 3 bases from J, leaving 21 bases between. The CDR3 spans 17 residues. The germline gives CDR1 SGHDT, CDR2 YYEEEE. This chain's CDR3 is CASSSPVKVKGHYGYTF. The CDR3 DNA reads TGTGCCAGCAGCTCCCCCGTGAAGGTCAAGGGTCACTATGGCTACACCTTC.

This rearrangement joins TRBV4-3 to TRBJ2-1; tentative D call: TRBD2 (6 bases). This CDR3 is built from 12 residues. The V gene's germline CDR1 is LGHNA and CDR2 YSLEER. Trimming removed 3 bases at V and 12 bases at J, with 12 bases between. The DNA of the CDR3 is TGCGCCAGCAGCCACCCGGGAGTACGGCAGTTCTTC. It translates to CASSHPGVRQFF.

This chain joins TRBV5-4 and TRBJ2-3, with 11 bases that match TRBD2. The CDR3 has 16 residues. The V gene's germline CDR1 is SGHNT and CDR2 YYREEE (reference sequence). V was clipped by 4 bases and J by 8 bases; unmatched bases: 12. DNA of the CDR3: TGTGCCAGCAGCACGACTAGCGGGGCCCACATCGGTACGCAGTATTTT. Amino acids: CASSTTSGAHIGTQYF.